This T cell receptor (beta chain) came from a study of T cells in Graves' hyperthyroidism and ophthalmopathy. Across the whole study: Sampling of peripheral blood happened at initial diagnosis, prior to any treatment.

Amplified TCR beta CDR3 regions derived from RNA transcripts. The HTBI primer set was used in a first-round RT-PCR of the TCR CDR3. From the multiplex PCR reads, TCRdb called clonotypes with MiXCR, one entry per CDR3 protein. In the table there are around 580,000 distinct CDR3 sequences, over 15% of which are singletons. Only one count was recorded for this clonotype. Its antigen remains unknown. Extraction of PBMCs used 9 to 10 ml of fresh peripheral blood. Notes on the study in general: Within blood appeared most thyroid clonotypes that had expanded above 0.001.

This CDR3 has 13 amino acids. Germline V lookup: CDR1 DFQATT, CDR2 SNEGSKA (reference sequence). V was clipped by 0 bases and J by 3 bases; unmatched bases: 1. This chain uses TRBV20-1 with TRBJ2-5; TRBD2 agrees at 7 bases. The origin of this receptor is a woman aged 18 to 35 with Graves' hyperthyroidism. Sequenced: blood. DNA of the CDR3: TGCAGTGCTAGAGATCTAGCGGAAGAGACCCAGTACTTC. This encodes CSARDLAEETQYF.